Each of the 6 T cell receptor beta chains below was sequenced from the same sample in a study of cytomegalovirus exposure and HLA in healthy donors. The PCR made use of 60 Vbeta and 13 Jbeta primers. Method: immunoSEQ multiplex PCR; TCRdb's copy keeps in-frame clones and lacks some. The table has under 150,000 clones, approximately 78% seen once; the top ten hold 5% to 7.5%. Sequencing input: PBMCs. The receptors shown here come from a woman in her thirties or forties in good health and CMV-seropositive.

This clone was picked up one time. The chain couples TRBV11-3 to TRBJ2-3; 10 nucleotides match TRBD2. The junction had 4 bases not matched to a gene; V was cut back by 1 base and J by 0 bases. The CDR3 runs to 17 residues. Germline V gene lookup returns CDR1 SGHNT and CDR2 YENEEA. The CDR3 coding sequence is TGTGCCAGCAGCTTAGGGACTAGCGGAGCTAGCACAGATACGCAGTATTTT. It encodes CASSLGTSGASTDTQYF. Supplemented by reference TRBV11-3 and TRBJ2-3, the full variable domain reads EAGVVQSPRYKIIEKKQPVAFWCNPISGHNTLYWYLQNLGQGPELLIRYENEEAVDDSQLPKDRFSAERLKGVDSTLKIQPAELGDSAVYLCASSLGTSGASTDTQYFGPGTRLTVL.

A remark on this clone: Mismatch with germline at one junction end may stem from a read error. The chain is built from TRBV7-9 and TRBJ1-3, with 7 bases that match TRBD1. The CDR3 extends over 15 amino acids. The germline CDR1 and CDR2 sequences are SEHNR and FQNEAQ (reference sequence). CDR3 nucleotide sequence: TGTTCCAGCAGCTCTCCCGACAGGGCCCAAAACACCATATATTTT. Protein sequence: CSSSSPDRAQNTIYF. The entire variable domain, with the rest obtained from reference TRBV7-9 and TRBJ1-3, is as follows: DTGVSQNPRHKITKRGQNVTFRCDPISEHNRLYWYRQTLGQGPEFLTYFQNEAQLEKSRLLSDRFSAERPKGSFSTLEIQRTEQGDSAMYLCSSSSPDRAQNTIYFGEGSWLTVV.

Only a few counts were recorded for this clone. V is TRBV6-6 and J is TRBJ1-5; D unresolved. Trimming took 7 bases from V and 3 from J, leaving 13 bases between them. Germline-derived CDR1 and CDR2 are MNHNY and SVGAGI (reference sequence). This CDR3 has 14 residues. CDR3 sequence: CASNPDGLNQPQHF. The CDR3 DNA reads TGTGCCAGCAACCCGGACGGACTCAATCAGCCCCAGCATTTT.

The chain has TRBV6-5 and TRBJ1-1; 9 bases are a match to TRBD1. From germline, CDR1 is MNHEY and CDR2 SVGAGI. After removal of 6 bases from V and 11 bases from J, the junction contained 7 bases not matched to a gene. The CDR3 spans 12 residues. The CDR3: CASRTGTGLAFF. The CDR3 nucleotides are TGTGCCAGCAGAACCGGGACAGGGTTGGCTTTCTTT.

This sequence joins TRBV7-9 and TRBJ2-7; 8 bases are a match to TRBD1. This CDR3 has 16 amino acids. Trimming at V came to 1 base and at J to 0 bases, leaving 5 bases not matched to a gene. Germline V gene lookup returns CDR1 SEHNR and CDR2 FQNEAQ (reference sequence). In DNA, the CDR3 is TGTGCCAGCAGCTTAGAAGGACAGGGTCCCTCCTACGAGCAGTACTTC. Translation: CASSLEGQGPSYEQYF.

There are a few counts of this clone. The chain combines TRBV11-3 with TRBJ2-7, with 8 bases aligning to TRBD2. CDR3 length: 16 residues. Germline V gene sequence: CDR1 SGHNT, CDR2 YENEEA. With 1 base clipped from V and 0 bases from J, the junction kept 5 bases outside the gene matches. CDR3 region: CASSLGLAGYSYEQYF. Here the CDR3 DNA reads TGTGCCAGCAGCTTAGGGCTAGCGGGCTACTCCTACGAGCAGTACTTC.